One and the same sample provided the 3 T cell receptor beta chains below, sequenced in a study of cytomegalovirus exposure and HLA in healthy donors. The PCR ran on 60 Vbeta and 13 Jbeta primers. The assay was immunoSEQ multiplex PCR, and TCRdb's table has in-frame clones only and misses some. The sample includes 100,000 to 150,000 clones, roughly two thirds of them seen just once. The specimen sequenced was PBMCs. All receptors come from a man younger than 40 in good health and CMV-seropositive.

The chain links TRBV6-5 to TRBJ1-5; D might be TRBD1 (6 bases). The CDR3 has 15 amino acids. V was pared by 6 bases and J by 0 bases, with 12 bases between. CDR1 is MNHEY, CDR2 SVGAGI, per germline. CDR3 sequence: CASRRIQGSNQPQHF. DNA of the CDR3: TGTGCCAGCAGACGAATACAGGGTAGCAATCAGCCCCAGCATTTT.

In the case of this clone: This CDR3 is also generated by other DNA sequences in the sample. The rearrangement joins TRBV15 to TRBJ2-1, with a tentative D call TRBD1 (5 bases). Germline CDR1 LNHNV, CDR2 YYDKDF (reference sequence). V was shortened by 0 bases and J by 14 bases, with 14 bases between the two germline ends. The CDR3 is 13 amino acids. The CDR3 sequence is CATSRDPPGKKFF. DNA of the CDR3: TGTGCCACCAGCAGAGATCCCCCAGGGAAGAAGTTCTTC.

This rearrangement joins TRBV6-6 to TRBJ2-7, with 8 bases aligning to TRBD1. This CDR3 has 15 amino acids. The germline V gene has CDR1 MNHNY and CDR2 SVGAGI (reference sequence). V gave up 4 bases and J gave up 4 bases; unmatched junction bases: 9. CDR3 in DNA: TGTGCCAGCAGTTTAGACCGGGACAGGATTTACGAGCAGTACTTC. Translation gives CASSLDRDRIYEQYF.